The 4 T cell receptor beta chains below were found in one sample sequenced in a study of cytomegalovirus exposure and HLA in healthy donors. This PCR relied on a set of 60 Vbeta primers and 13 Jbeta primers. Clones were read by immunoSEQ multiplex PCR, and TCRdb kept only the in-frame ones, dropping some. Of about 160,000 clones in the sample, around three quarters are singletons; the top ten hold approximately 7.1%. Sequencing was performed on PBMCs. The source is a man aged 35-49 years in good health and CMV-seropositive.

The genes are TRBV10-3 and TRBJ2-7; TRBD1 might be the D (6 bases). In germline, CDR1 is ENHRY, CDR2 SYGVKD. Trimming pared 10 bases from V and 5 bases from J, leaving 21 bases between. This CDR3 is 14 amino acids long. The CDR3 nucleotides are TGTGCCACCGCCCCAGTTACAGGGCGCCACGAGCAGTACTTC. Encoded protein: CATAPVTGRHEQYF.

The chain couples TRBV7-3 to TRBJ2-1; 7 bases align to TRBD2. The CDR3 runs 14 residues. J gave up 6 bases and V 7 bases, and 9 bases lay outside the gene matches. From germline, CDR1 is SGHTA and CDR2 FQGTGA. In DNA, the CDR3 is TGTGCCAGCACCTCCGGGGGGAGAGGCAATGAGCAGTTCTTC. Its protein is CASTSGGRGNEQFF. Using reference TRBV7-3 and TRBJ2-1 for the parts outside the CDR3, the full variable domain is GAGVSQTPSNKVTEKGKYVELRCDPISGHTALYWYRQSLGQGPEFLIYFQGTGAADDSGLPNDRFFAVRPEGSVSTLKIQRTERGDSAVYLCASTSGGRGNEQFFGPGTRLTVL.

The chain combines TRBV2 with TRBJ2-5; 7 bases map to TRBD2. The CDR3 totals 12 residues. The V and J ends lost 8 bases and 5 bases, in that order; junction bases with no gene match: 5. The V gene's germline CDR1 is SNHLY and CDR2 FYNNEI. The CDR3: CASPTAGETQYF. The CDR3 bases are TGTGCCAGCCCGACAGCGGGGGAGACCCAGTACTTC.

This chain joins TRBV6-1 and TRBJ1-1; the D gene is possibly TRBD1 (6 bases). Deletions cut 6 bases from V and 5 bases from J, with 10 bases between. The CDR3 consists of 12 residues. The germline V gene encodes CDR1 MNHNS and CDR2 SASEGT. CDR3: CASSSRGTEAFF. As DNA, the CDR3 is TGTGCCAGCAGCTCCAGGGGTACTGAAGCTTTCTTT.